The 20 T cell receptor beta chains below were found in one sample sequenced in a study of radiotherapy plus CTLA-4 blockade in lung cancer (dated by TCRdb to the late 2010s). The library was prepared using the immunoSEQ multiplex PCR assay. Entries here come from immuneACCESS through TCRdb and include only in-frame sequences with V and J called. Some clones fail to appear in such tables; in the studies checked, an unresolved V gene covers under half of the shortfall, and the cause of the remainder is unknown. The sample table records about 25,000 clones; 71% of these occur just once. The leading ten clones occupy roughly 3.3% of the sample. The source material was peripheral blood, sampled from a patient treated with radiotherapy plus ipilimumab. These receptors all stem from a human donor with non-small cell lung cancer whose response to radiotherapy plus ipilimumab could not be evaluated.

This clone has just a few counts. The junction departs from the called germline gene at one end, perhaps through a read error. The rearrangement uses TRBV5-1 and TRBJ1-3; D may be TRBD1 (5 bases). Germline lookup yields CDR1 SGHRS and CDR2 YFSETQ. The CDR3 is 16 residues long. The CDR3 loop reads CASSLEGTSSGNTIYF. The CDR3 nucleotides are TGCGCCAGCAGTTTGGAGGGGACTAGCTCTGGAAACACCATATATTTT.

The chain links TRBV2 to TRBJ1-1, with 8 bases identical to TRBD1. The J segment lost 6 bases and the V segment lost 7 bases, leaving 10 bases of the junction unmatched. The germline gives CDR1 SNHLY, CDR2 FYNNEI. The CDR3 has 14 residues. The CDR3 protein is CASIQGAVGAEAFF. CDR3 in DNA: TGTGCCAGCATCCAGGGGGCAGTCGGGGCTGAAGCTTTCTTT.

This clone was detected once. The chain combines TRBV5-4 with TRBJ2-5; 7 nucleotides agree with TRBD2. The DNA matches TRBJ2-7 better at its end, which makes the J call doubtful. CDR1 is SGHNT and CDR2 is YYREEE in the germline V gene (reference sequence). CDR3 length equals 15 residues. The CDR3 sequence is CASSLGGEGLNEQYF. Here the CDR3 DNA reads TGTGCCAGCAGCTTGGGGGGGGAGGGCCTTAACGAGCAGTACTTC.

The chain carries TRBV11-3 and TRBJ2-3; D possibly corresponds to TRBD2 (6 bases). CDR1 SGHNT and CDR2 YENEEA come from the germline V gene. The length of the CDR3 is 16 residues. V lost 0 bases and J lost 8, with 18 bases in between. CDR3: CASSLDPGSPGGTQYF. In DNA, the CDR3 is TGTGCCAGCAGCTTAGATCCGGGATCACCCGGGGGTACGCAGTATTTT. The complete variable domain, with remaining parts taken from reference TRBV11-3 and TRBJ2-3, reads EAGVVQSPRYKIIEKKQPVAFWCNPISGHNTLYWYLQNLGQGPELLIRYENEEAVDDSQLPKDRFSAERLKGVDSTLKIQPAELGDSAVYLCASSLDPGSPGGTQYFGPGTRLTVL.

The chain carries TRBV28 and TRBJ2-1; D remains ambiguous. Trimming shortened V by 3 bases and J by 7 bases, and 10 bases separated the two germline ends. Germline loops: CDR1 MDHEN, CDR2 SYDVKM. This CDR3 spans 13 amino acids. For the CDR3, the DNA is TGTGCCAGCAGTTTGTTATTTCGGAATGAGCAGTTCTTC. It specifies CASSLLFRNEQFF.

The chain carries TRBV2 and TRBJ2-5; the match to TRBD2 covers 10 bases. V trimming: 1 base; J trimming: 4 bases; junction bases outside the gene matches: 0. This CDR3 has 14 amino acids. The germline V gene has CDR1 SNHLY and CDR2 FYNNEI. DNA for the CDR3: TGTGCCAGCAGTGAAGAGCGGGAGGGAGAGACCCAGTACTTC. Translating it yields CASSEEREGETQYF.

This clone was seen once. The genes are TRBV7-9 and TRBJ2-3; D is perhaps TRBD2 (6 bases). The CDR3 is 16 residues long. Germline values: CDR1 SEHNR, CDR2 FQNEAQ (reference sequence). Trimming took off 5 bases at V and 4 bases at J, with 19 bases between the two ends. CDR3 nucleotide sequence: TGTGCCAGCAGCCTTAATAGCGGTGGGCTGGCAGATACGCAGTATTTT. This translates into CASSLNSGGLADTQYF.

The rearrangement links TRBV25-1 to TRBJ1-1, with TRBD1 matching over 7 bases. V lost 6 bases, J lost 4 bases, and 5 bases stayed unmatched. Germline V gene lookup returns CDR1 MGHDK and CDR2 SYGVNS. The CDR3 contains 13 residues. The CDR3 DNA sequence: TGTGCCAGCAGCGTACAGGGGTCCACTGAAGCTTTCTTT. Translation: CASSVQGSTEAFF.

CDR3 in amino acids: CASSFWRQGYEQYF. CDR3 nucleotides: TGTGCCAGCAGCTTCTGGCGTCAGGGCTACGAGCAGTACTTC. V is TRBV5-5 and J is TRBJ2-7; TRBD1 is a possible D gene (5 bases). This CDR3 spans 14 amino acids. CDR1 and CDR2 (germline): SGHKS, YYEKEE (reference sequence). V was clipped by 2 bases and J by 3 bases, with 12 bases between them.

The chain carries TRBV5-1 and TRBJ2-7, with 8 bases aligning to TRBD2. The closer fit of TRBJ2-5 to the DNA end suggests the J call may be wrong. The germline V gene has CDR1 SGHRS and CDR2 YFSETQ. The CDR3 contains 15 residues. The CDR3 spells CASSLDTGGRETQYF. The CDR3 DNA follows: TGCGCCAGCAGCTTGGACACGGGAGGGAGAGAGACCCAGTACTTC.

The V gene is TRBV29-1, the J gene TRBJ2-3, with 9 bases fitting TRBD1. The germline V gene has CDR1 SQVTM and CDR2 ANQGSEA. The CDR3 runs to 15 residues. Trimming took 7 bases from V and 2 from J; bases not matched to a gene: 10. The CDR3 region has the DNA TGCAGCGCTCAGACAGGGGGGGTTATCACAGATACGCAGTATTTT. Its translation: CSAQTGGVITDTQYF.

The table lists this clone with a count of one. V gene TRBV9 combines with J gene TRBJ2-1; the D gene is possibly TRBD2 (6 bases). This CDR3 comprises 15 residues. Germline-derived CDR1 and CDR2 are SGDLS and YYNGEE. Trimming pared 0 bases from V and 3 bases from J, leaving 10 bases between. The CDR3 region is CASSVEAGHYNEQFF. The CDR3 DNA follows: TGTGCCAGCAGCGTAGAAGCGGGTCACTACAATGAGCAGTTCTTC.

The chain has TRBV28 and TRBJ1-1, with 9 bases fitting TRBD1. The CDR3 loop spans 16 amino acids. The junction had 9 bases not matched to a gene; V was cut back by 5 bases and J by 2 bases. Germline-derived CDR1 and CDR2 are MDHEN and SYDVKM. The DNA for the CDR3 is TGTGCCAGCAGTGGGGACAGGGTGGGGGCCAACACTGAAGCTTTCTTT. Amino acids: CASSGDRVGANTEAFF.

This chain links TRBV7-2 with TRBJ2-1; 7 bases align to TRBD2. The CDR3 extends over 15 amino acids. Looked up from germline, CDR1 is SGHTA and CDR2 is FQGNSA. V dropped 6 bases and J dropped 0; count of bases not matched to a gene: 5. Written as DNA, the CDR3 is TGTGCCAGCAGGCCTAGGACTAGCTCCTACAATGAGCAGTTCTTC. This gives the protein CASRPRTSSYNEQFF.

Only a few counts were recorded for this clone. The rearrangement uses TRBV25-1 and TRBJ2-1; weak D call: TRBD1 (6 bases). Trimming cost V 4 bases and J 1 base, with 17 bases left between them. CDR1 is MGHDK and CDR2 is SYGVNS in the germline V gene. The CDR3 totals 17 residues. The CDR3 DNA reads TGTGCCAGCAGTGGTGGCAGGGCGAGGGGGTCCTACAATGAGCAGTTCTTC. It translates to CASSGGRARGSYNEQFF.

This clone was detected a few times. The J gene is TRBJ2-2, the V gene TRBV19; D possibly corresponds to TRBD2 (6 bases). The CDR3 is 12 amino acids. Germline-derived CDR1 and CDR2 are LNHDA and SQIVND (reference sequence). V was trimmed by 5 bases and J by 5 bases, leaving 6 bases between them. CDR3 sequence: CASSRGTGELFF. CDR3 nucleotide sequence: TGTGCCAGTAGTCGGGGGACCGGGGAGCTGTTTTTT. Looking up the rest from reference TRBV19 and TRBJ2-2 gives the full variable domain: DGGITQSPKYLFRKEGQNVTLSCEQNLNHDAMYWYRQDPGQGLRLIYYSQIVNDFQKGDIAEGYSVSREKKESFPLTVTSAQKNPTAFYLCASSRGTGELFFGEGSRLTVL.

The chain is built from TRBV5-8 and TRBJ2-1, with D perhaps TRBD2 (6 bases). Trimming took off 0 bases at V and 5 bases at J, with 9 bases between the two ends. The CDR3 length is 14 residues. The germline V gene has CDR1 SGHTS and CDR2 YDEGEE. CDR3 DNA sequence: TGTGCCAGCAGCTTGGCCAGACTAGACAATGAGCAGTTCTTC. The encoded protein is CASSLARLDNEQFF.

The V gene is TRBV2, the J gene TRBJ1-2; possible D gene TRBD1, 6 bases. The CDR3 loop spans 15 amino acids. V dropped 10 bases and J dropped 7 bases, with 25 bases sitting between them. CDR1 is SNHLY, CDR2 FYNNEI, per germline. The CDR3 nucleotides are TGTGCCACCACTCAAGGGGGGGCAAGTACTAGTGGCTACACCTTC. This translates into CATTQGGASTSGYTF. Supplemented by reference TRBV2 and TRBJ1-2, the full variable domain reads EPEVTQTPSHQVTQMGQEVILRCVPISNHLYFYWYRQILGQKVEFLVSFYNNEISEKSEIFDDQFSVERPDGSNFTLKIRSTKLEDSAMYFCATTQGGASTSGYTFGSGTRLTVV.

The rearrangement joins TRBV5-1 to TRBJ2-3; possible D gene TRBD2, 6 bases. Between the trimmed V and J ends, which lost 5 bases and 4 bases, there was a span of 11 bases. Germline V gives CDR1 SGHRS, CDR2 YFSETQ. This CDR3 region has 13 residues. In nucleotides, the CDR3 is TGCGCCAGCAGGCCTACTAGCCCAGATACGCAGTATTTT. Protein sequence: CASRPTSPDTQYF.

CDR3 bases: TGCAGCGTGGCATTGATATCCCCTGCAGCGAGCTCTGGAAACACCATATATTTT. The encoded protein is CSVALISPAASSGNTIYF. V and J are TRBV29-1 and TRBJ1-3; D is undetermined. Germline V gene sequence: CDR1 SQVTM, CDR2 ANQGSEA. CDR3 length: 18 amino acids. Trimming stripped 6 bases from V and 0 bases from J, with 24 bases between.